This TCR beta chain was identified during a study of cytomegalovirus exposure and HLA in healthy donors. 13 Jbeta primers and 60 Vbeta primers were used for the PCR. Using immunoSEQ multiplex PCR, the repertoire was profiled, and TCRdb retains in-frame clones only, with some absent. Of 100,000 to 150,000 clones listed, 77% are singletons. Per the germline V gene, CDR1 is SGHRS and CDR2 is YFSETQ. The trim removed 1 base at V and 2 bases at J, leaving 12 bases unmatched. The CDR3 extends over 17 amino acids. The sequencing sample was made of PBMCs. This chain joins TRBV5-1 and TRBJ2-7, with TRBD1 identical over 7 bases. This sequence was found in a woman aged 55-70 years in good health and CMV-seronegative. The CDR3 loop is CASSLPKQGPKAYEQYF. In DNA form, the CDR3 reads TGCGCCAGCAGCTTGCCAAAACAGGGGCCTAAAGCCTACGAGCAGTACTTC.